This TCR beta chain was identified during a study of PD-1 blockade in classical Hodgkin lymphoma. V was pared by 0 bases and J by 1 base, with 6 bases between. The CDR3 runs to 13 residues. Germline lookup yields CDR1 GTSNPN and CDR2 SVGIG (reference sequence). Assay: immunoSEQ multiplex PCR; the TCRdb copy retains only in-frame clones and omits some. The table includes 32,000 or so clones, about 94% detected once. Time point: cycle 4 day 1 (C4D1), after 5 to 7 weeks of nivolumab. With no exception, relapse followed autologous stem cell transplantation in all patients, and brentuximab vedotin exposure varied. Magnetic negative selection of thawed PBMCs was the method by which CD4+ T cells were purified. Under best response, outcomes were complete response, partial response or progressive disease.

The rearrangement links TRBV30 to TRBJ1-1; D is ambiguous. The sequence came from a human donor with classical Hodgkin lymphoma. This sample comprised CD4+ T cells from blood, obtained before the fourth cycle of nivolumab. CDR3 region: CAWSVGRNTEAFF. CDR3 nucleotides: TGTGCCTGGAGTGTTGGAAGGAACACTGAAGCTTTCTTT.